This T cell receptor (beta chain) derives from a study of blood T cell repertoires in COVID-19. Study background: COVID-19 samples collected from the United States, Italy and Spain covered acute and convalescent phases. Sample material is recorded as cDNA or gDNA derived from T cells, B-cell-depleted T cells, or PBMCs.

Looked up from germline, CDR1 is SGHRS and CDR2 is YFSETQ. The CDR3 has 15 amino acids. Trimming took off 4 bases at V and 4 bases at J, with 17 bases between the two ends. Followed over time, Seattle patients had been enrolled while infection was active. In the study's own analysis: By means of reference gene primer amplification, nucleated cell counts were estimated. Sequencing used immunoSEQ multiplex PCR; TCRdb keeps in-frame clones, though not all of them. The DNA was the basis for D and trimming; V, J and clone size are from that table. Of 380,000 or so clones listed, less than 90% are singletons.

The chain combines TRBV5-1 with TRBJ1-1; TRBD1 might be the D (6 bases). The TCR originated in a woman in her fifties or sixties with COVID-19, enrolled during active disease. The sample taken for sequencing was peripheral blood. CDR3 nucleotides: TGCGCCAGCAGCATTGGGCAGGGGCCCGGCACTGAAGCTTTCTTT. Translation gives CASSIGQGPGTEAFF.